The 26 T cell receptor beta chains in this list originate from one sample, sequenced in a study of shared clonotypes between healthy human individuals. Clones were read by immunoSEQ multiplex PCR, and TCRdb kept only the in-frame ones, dropping some. The table shows about 2 million clones, with 90% to 95% occurring only once. The sequencing sample was made of naive CD4+ T cells sorted from blood. Specified subset: CD45RA+ positively selected. The receptors here all came from a man younger than 30 in good health.

This chain connects TRBV5-8 to TRBJ1-5; no reliable D call. V was shortened by 5 bases and J by 10 bases, with 13 bases between the two germline ends. This CDR3 has 12 residues. The V gene's germline CDR1 is SGHTS and CDR2 YDEGEE. CDR3 in amino acids: CASSGPPAPQHF. DNA of the CDR3: TGTGCCAGCAGTGGACCCCCGGCACCCCAGCATTTT.

The rearrangement joins TRBV10-1 to TRBJ1-5; D unclear. The germline V and J ends were trimmed by 4 bases and 2 bases, with 12 bases remaining between them. This CDR3 has 15 amino acids. Germline CDR1 is WNHNN and CDR2 is SYGVQD (reference sequence). CDR3 nucleotide sequence: TGCGCCAGCAGTGCGGTCCGTCCAGGCAATCAGCCCCAGCATTTT. It yields the protein CASSAVRPGNQPQHF.

V gene TRBV6-1 combines with J gene TRBJ2-7; D gene uncertain. V was trimmed by 5 bases and J by 6 bases, leaving 8 bases between them. Germline-derived CDR1 and CDR2 are MNHNS and SASEGT. The CDR3 contains 11 residues. CDR3 sequence: CASSYVGEQYF. CDR3 nucleotide sequence: TGTGCCAGCAGTTACGTCGGCGAGCAGTACTTC.

The V call is TRBV4-3, the J call TRBJ2-5, with 9 bases fitting TRBD2. CDR1 is LGHNA and CDR2 is YSLEER in the germline V gene. The V segment lost 0 bases and the J segment 5 bases; nucleotides outside the gene matches: 4. The CDR3 contains 15 residues. The chain's CDR3 is CASSQDAGGWETQYF. The CDR3 coding sequence is TGCGCCAGCAGCCAAGACGCGGGAGGGTGGGAGACCCAGTACTTC.

V gene TRBV18 combines with J gene TRBJ2-7; the D gene is possibly TRBD2 (6 bases). The CDR3 spans 15 residues. Germline loops: CDR1 KGHSH, CDR2 LQKENI. Trimming removed 2 bases at V and 2 bases at J, with 13 bases between. Here the CDR3 reads CASSPTFGGPYEQYF. DNA for the CDR3: TGTGCCAGCTCACCAACTTTCGGGGGACCCTACGAGCAGTACTTC. Full variable domain (outside the CDR3, taken from reference TRBV18 and TRBJ2-7): NAGVMQNPRHLVRRRGQEARLRCSPMKGHSHVYWYRQLPEEGLKFMVYLQKENIIDESGMPKERFSAEFPKEGPSILRIQQVVRGDSAAYFCASSPTFGGPYEQYFGPGTRLTVT.

The rearrangement uses TRBV6-5 and TRBJ1-1; TRBD1 agrees at 10 bases. The germline V gene has CDR1 MNHEY and CDR2 SVGAGI. V lost 6 bases and J lost 5; bases outside the gene matches: 9. The CDR3 is 15 residues long. In DNA form, the CDR3 reads TGTGCCAGCAGCCCCCGCGGGACAGGGGCTACTGAAGCTTTCTTT. This codes for CASSPRGTGATEAFF.

This chain's CDR3 is CASSPVSGGTGELFF. The CDR3 DNA follows: TGTGCCAGCAGCCCCGTGAGTGGGGGAACCGGGGAGCTGTTTTTT. The chain is built from TRBV6-6 and TRBJ2-2; D may correspond to TRBD1 or TRBD2 (5 bases each). The CDR3 is made up of 15 amino acids. CDR1 is MNHNY, CDR2 SVGAGI, per germline (reference sequence). V lost 6 bases and J 5 bases, leaving 16 bases between the germline ends.

This rearrangement joins TRBV29-1 to TRBJ1-6, with 8 bases that match TRBD1. The CDR3 is 13 amino acids. Trimming cost V 5 bases and J 10 bases; bases outside gene matches: 7. The germline gives CDR1 SQVTM, CDR2 ANQGSEA. CDR3 nucleotide sequence: TGCAGCGTTAGGACAGGGTCGGAATCACCCCTCCACTTT. Protein product: CSVRTGSESPLHF.

This clone was seen a few times. Within the sample, other DNA sequences also encode this same CDR3. The CDR3 region has the DNA TGCGCCAGCAGCCGGGACAGCCTCTCCTACGAGCAGTACTTC. Amino acids: CASSRDSLSYEQYF. The gene calls are TRBV5-1 and TRBJ2-7; 7 bases line up with TRBD1. Germline CDR1 and CDR2: SGHRS and YFSETQ. Trimming removed 4 bases from V and 0 bases from J; junction bases left unmatched: 4. CDR3 size: 14 residues.

The chain employs TRBV25-1 and TRBJ2-7; no firm D call. The CDR3 loop spans 10 amino acids. Trimming shortened V by 8 bases and J by 0 bases, and 2 bases separated the two germline ends. The germline gives CDR1 MGHDK, CDR2 SYGVNS. Written as DNA, the CDR3 is TGTGCCAGCGGCTCCTACGAGCAGTACTTC. Translation gives CASGSYEQYF.

About this clone itself: Other DNA sequences from this sample encode an identical CDR3 as well. The V call is TRBV5-1, the J call TRBJ2-3, with 7 bases fitting TRBD1. J gave up 2 bases and V 3 bases, and 3 bases lay outside the gene matches. The CDR3 extends over 14 amino acids. Germline V gene lookup returns CDR1 SGHRS and CDR2 YFSETQ. The CDR3 coding sequence is TGCGCCAGCAGCTCCGGACAGGCCACAGATACGCAGTATTTT. Translating gives CASSSGQATDTQYF.

The chain joins TRBV10-2 to TRBJ1-1; D gene unclear. The CDR3 loop spans 13 amino acids. The germline gives CDR1 WSHSY, CDR2 SAAADI. V lost 2 bases and J lost 5, with 9 bases in between. The CDR3 DNA sequence: TGCGCCAGCAGTGAGCTATTGCGGACTGAAGCTTTCTTT. Translated, it gives CASSELLRTEAFF.

Comments on this clone: Other DNA sequences in this specimen translate into the identical CDR3. The CDR3 loop is CASSLGLAGGTGELFF. The CDR3 coding sequence is TGTGCCAGCAGCTTAGGACTAGCGGGAGGAACCGGGGAGCTGTTTTTT. The genes are TRBV7-2 and TRBJ2-2; 13 bases match TRBD2. V lost 1 base to trimming and J lost 5 bases; unmatched junction nucleotides: 1. This CDR3 has 16 amino acids. In germline, CDR1 is SGHTA, CDR2 FQGNSA. Using reference TRBV7-2 and TRBJ2-2 for the parts outside the CDR3, the full variable domain is GAGVSQSPSNKVTEKGKDVELRCDPISGHTALYWYRQSLGQGLEFLIYFQGNSAPDKSGLPSDRFSAERTGGSVSTLTIQRTQQEDSAVYLCASSLGLAGGTGELFFGEGSRLTVL.

J is TRBJ2-3 and V is TRBV5-6; D gene uncertain. Trimming took off 4 bases at V and 2 bases at J, with 8 bases between the two ends. This CDR3 spans 13 amino acids. Germline lookup yields CDR1 SGHDT and CDR2 YYEEEE. CDR3 sequence reads: CASSRPTTDTQYF. As DNA, the CDR3 is TGTGCCAGCAGCCGGCCGACCACAGATACGCAGTATTTT.

The chain couples TRBV27 to TRBJ2-7; maybe TRBD2 (8 bases). Germline values: CDR1 MNHEY, CDR2 SMNVEV (reference sequence). The CDR3 runs 15 residues. V was cut by 5 bases and J by 5 bases, with 19 bases left in between. The CDR3 loop is CASSPGTARGDEQYF. The CDR3 DNA sequence: TGTGCCAGCAGTCCCGGGACAGCGCGGGGGGACGAGCAGTACTTC.

The genes are TRBV7-9 and TRBJ2-1; D is perhaps TRBD1 (6 bases). Germline V gene sequence: CDR1 SEHNR, CDR2 FQNEAQ (reference sequence). There are 13 residues in the CDR3. With 8 bases removed from V and 4 bases from J, the gap between germline ends came to 12 bases. CDR3 sequence (DNA): TGTGCCAGCGAGATGGGGACATACAATGAGCAGTTCTTC. Its protein product is CASEMGTYNEQFF.

This chain joins TRBV7-2 and TRBJ1-2, with a possible D match to TRBD1 (5 bases). The V and J ends lost 5 bases and 2 bases respectively, with 18 bases between them. Germline V gene sequence: CDR1 SGHTA, CDR2 FQGNSA. The CDR3 extends over 16 amino acids. CDR3 sequence reads: CASSPGLEGLNYGYTF. The CDR3 nucleotides are TGTGCCAGCAGCCCGGGACTCGAGGGGTTGAACTATGGCTACACCTTC.

The rearrangement uses TRBV27 and TRBJ2-5, with 12 bases lining up with TRBD2. V lost 6 bases, J lost 4 bases, and 9 bases stayed unmatched. This CDR3 has 16 amino acids. CDR1 and CDR2 from the germline V gene are MNHEY and SMNVEV (reference sequence). CDR3 loop: CASRTPSGGARETQYF. The CDR3 nucleotides read TGTGCCAGCAGGACACCTAGCGGGGGGGCCAGAGAGACCCAGTACTTC.

The chain links TRBV30 to TRBJ2-1, with TRBD2 matching over 8 bases. J was trimmed by 4 bases and V by 0 bases; bases with no gene match: 5. The CDR3 spans 15 residues. Germline CDR1 reads GTSNPN; CDR2 reads SVGIG (reference sequence). CDR3 in amino acids: CAWSVRASGYNEQFF. The CDR3 DNA reads as TGTGCCTGGAGTGTACGGGCTAGCGGGTACAATGAGCAGTTCTTC.

Only a few counts were recorded for this clone. The chain recombines TRBV28 with TRBJ2-7; D is ambiguous. This CDR3 comprises 12 residues. Trimming cost V 5 bases and J 3 bases, with 8 bases left between them. The germline V gene encodes CDR1 MDHEN and CDR2 SYDVKM. The CDR3 DNA reads TGTGCCAGCAGTCCCGACCTCTACGAGCAGTACTTC. Residues: CASSPDLYEQYF.

On this clone itself: This same CDR3 is encoded by further DNA sequences in the sample. The chain joins TRBV5-4 to TRBJ1-2, with unresolved D. Trimming took 7 bases from V and 2 from J, leaving 12 bases between them. The CDR3 consists of 13 residues. Germline-derived CDR1 and CDR2 are SGHNT and YYREEE (reference sequence). CDR3 protein: CASSPDINYGYTF. CDR3 sequence (DNA): TGTGCCAGCTCCCCTGACATAAACTATGGCTACACCTTC.

Remarks on this clone: With a much larger clone just one base away, this may be a read error. Other DNA variants within this sample encode the same CDR3. Written as DNA, the CDR3 is TGTGCCAGCAGCTTAGGAGGAAACACCGGGGAGCTGTTTTTT. It translates to CASSLGGNTGELFF. The V call is TRBV5-4, the J call TRBJ2-2; possible D gene TRBD2, 5 bases. Germline V CDR1 and CDR2: SGHNT, YYREEE (reference sequence). The CDR3 runs 14 residues. Deletions cut 2 bases from V and 2 bases from J, with 7 bases between.

A word on this clone: The sample holds other DNA sequences that translate to the same CDR3. The genes are TRBV6-5 and TRBJ2-7; TRBD2 agrees at 7 bases. CDR1 and CDR2 from the germline V gene are MNHEY and SVGAGI. With 8 bases clipped from V and 0 bases from J, the junction kept 4 bases outside the gene matches. CDR3 length: 13 amino acids. The CDR3 DNA reads as TGTGCCAGCGGGCGGGGGAGCTCCTACGAGCAGTACTTC. This sequence encodes CASGRGSSYEQYF.

Notes on this clone: The sample holds other DNA sequences that translate to the same CDR3. The chain links TRBV10-3 to TRBJ2-2; D might be TRBD1 (5 bases). Germline V gives CDR1 ENHRY, CDR2 SYGVKD. The V gene lost 0 bases and the J gene lost 3 bases, with 8 bases spanning the gap. This CDR3 comprises 15 residues. The CDR3 sequence is CAISESGRDTGELFF. In nucleotides, the CDR3 is TGTGCCATCAGTGAGTCGGGCAGGGACACCGGGGAGCTGTTTTTT.

The chain links TRBV6-6 to TRBJ2-7, with D tentatively TRBD2 (5 bases). Trimming stripped 8 bases from V and 3 bases from J, with 8 bases between. CDR3 length: 11 amino acids. CDR1 MNHNY and CDR2 SVGAGI come from the germline V gene (reference sequence). The CDR3 DNA follows: TGTGCCAGCCAGAGGGACTACGAGCAGTACTTC. Amino acid sequence: CASQRDYEQYF.

The chain has TRBV9 and TRBJ1-4, with 9 bases fitting TRBD1. Germline CDR1 SGDLS, CDR2 YYNGEE. The CDR3 loop spans 15 amino acids. The V and J ends lost 3 bases and 4 bases, in that order; junction bases with no gene match: 4. The CDR3: CASSAGTGFNEKLFF. Here the CDR3 DNA reads TGTGCCAGCAGCGCCGGGACAGGGTTTAATGAAAAACTGTTTTTT.